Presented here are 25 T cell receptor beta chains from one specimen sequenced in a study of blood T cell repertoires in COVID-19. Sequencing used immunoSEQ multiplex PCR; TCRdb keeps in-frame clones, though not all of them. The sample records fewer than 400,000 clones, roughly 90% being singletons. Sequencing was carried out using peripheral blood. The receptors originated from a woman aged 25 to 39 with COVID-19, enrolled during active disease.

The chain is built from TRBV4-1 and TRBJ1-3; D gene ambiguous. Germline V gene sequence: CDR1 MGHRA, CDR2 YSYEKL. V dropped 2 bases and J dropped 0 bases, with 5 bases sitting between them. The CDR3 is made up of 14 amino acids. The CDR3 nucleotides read TGCGCCAGCAGCCAATTCTTCTCTGGAAACACCATATATTTT. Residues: CASSQFFSGNTIYF.

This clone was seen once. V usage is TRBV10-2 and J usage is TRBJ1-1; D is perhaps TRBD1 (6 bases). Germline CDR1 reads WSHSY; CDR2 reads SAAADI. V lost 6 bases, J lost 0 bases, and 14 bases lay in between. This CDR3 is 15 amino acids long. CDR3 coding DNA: TGCGCCAGCAGAAACCACAGGGCCATGAACACTGAAGCTTTCTTT. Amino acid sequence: CASRNHRAMNTEAFF.

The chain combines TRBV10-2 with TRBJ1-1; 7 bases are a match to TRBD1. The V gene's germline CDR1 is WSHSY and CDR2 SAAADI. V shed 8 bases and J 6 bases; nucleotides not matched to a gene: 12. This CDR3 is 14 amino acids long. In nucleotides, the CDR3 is TGCGCCAGCTTAGGGGGCAGGGGAGGCCCTGAAGCTTTCTTT. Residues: CASLGGRGGPEAFF.

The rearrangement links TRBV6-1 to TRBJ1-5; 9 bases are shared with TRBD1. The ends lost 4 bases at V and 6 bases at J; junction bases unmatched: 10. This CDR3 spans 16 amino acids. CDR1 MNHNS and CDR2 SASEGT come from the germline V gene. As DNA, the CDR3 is TGTGCCAGCAGTGTCGACAGGGGGGTTGGGGGTCAGCCCCAGCATTTT. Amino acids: CASSVDRGVGGQPQHF.

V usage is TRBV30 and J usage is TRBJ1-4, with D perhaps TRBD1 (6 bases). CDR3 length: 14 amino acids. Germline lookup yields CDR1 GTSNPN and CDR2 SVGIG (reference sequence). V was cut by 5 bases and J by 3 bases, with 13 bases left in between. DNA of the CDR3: TGTGCCTGGGGACAGTTCGGGTCTAATGAAAAACTGTTTTTT. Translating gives CAWGQFGSNEKLFF.

CDR3 DNA sequence: TGTGCCATCAGTGAAGGACTGACCCAACAAGAGACCCAGTACTTC. As protein: CAISEGLTQQETQYF. The chain is built from TRBV10-3 and TRBJ2-5; weak D call: TRBD2 (5 bases). Germline loops: CDR1 ENHRY, CDR2 SYGVKD. CDR3 size: 15 residues. Trimming stripped 3 bases from V and 2 bases from J, with 13 bases between.

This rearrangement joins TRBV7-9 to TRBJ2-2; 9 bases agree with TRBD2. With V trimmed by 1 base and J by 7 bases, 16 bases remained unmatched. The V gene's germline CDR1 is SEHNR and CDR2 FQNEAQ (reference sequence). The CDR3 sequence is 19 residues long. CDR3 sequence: CASSLDRPSGTLFGGELFF. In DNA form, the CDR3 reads TGTGCCAGCAGCTTAGATCGGCCTAGCGGGACCTTATTTGGCGGGGAGCTGTTTTTT. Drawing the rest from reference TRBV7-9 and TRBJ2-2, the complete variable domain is DTGVSQNPRHKITKRGQNVTFRCDPISEHNRLYWYRQTLGQGPEFLTYFQNEAQLEKSRLLSDRFSAERPKGSFSTLEIQRTEQGDSAMYLCASSLDRPSGTLFGGELFFGEGSRLTVL.

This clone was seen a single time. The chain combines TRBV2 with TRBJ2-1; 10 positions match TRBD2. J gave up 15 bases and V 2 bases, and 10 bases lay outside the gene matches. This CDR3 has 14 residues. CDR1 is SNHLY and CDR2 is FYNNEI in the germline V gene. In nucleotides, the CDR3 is TGTGCCAGCAGTGAATGGACTAGCGGCTATAGCCCGTTCTTC. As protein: CASSEWTSGYSPFF.

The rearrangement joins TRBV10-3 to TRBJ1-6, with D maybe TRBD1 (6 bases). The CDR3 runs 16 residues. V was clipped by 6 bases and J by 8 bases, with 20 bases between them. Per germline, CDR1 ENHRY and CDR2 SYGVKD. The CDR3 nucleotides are TGTGCCATCAGAGGGGGGGACGGATCCAGCCATTCACCCCTCCACTTT. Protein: CAIRGGDGSSHSPLHF.

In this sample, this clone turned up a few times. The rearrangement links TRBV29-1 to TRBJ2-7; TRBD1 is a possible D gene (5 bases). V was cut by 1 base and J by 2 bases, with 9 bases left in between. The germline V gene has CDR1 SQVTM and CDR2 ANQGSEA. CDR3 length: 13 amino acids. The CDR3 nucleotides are TGCAGCGTTGAAGGGCAGGGTGCCTACGAGCAGTACTTC. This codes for CSVEGQGAYEQYF.

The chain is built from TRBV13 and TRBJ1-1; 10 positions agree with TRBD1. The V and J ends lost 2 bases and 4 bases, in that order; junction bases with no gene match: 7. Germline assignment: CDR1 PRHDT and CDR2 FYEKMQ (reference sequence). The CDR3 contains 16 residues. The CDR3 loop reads CASSLNWGDRGTEAFF. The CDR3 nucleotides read TGTGCCAGCAGCTTAAACTGGGGGGACAGGGGCACTGAAGCTTTCTTT.

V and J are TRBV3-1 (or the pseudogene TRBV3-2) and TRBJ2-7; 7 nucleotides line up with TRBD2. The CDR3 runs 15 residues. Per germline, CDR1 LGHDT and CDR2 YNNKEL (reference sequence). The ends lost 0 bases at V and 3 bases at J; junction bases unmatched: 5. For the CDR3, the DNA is TGTGCCAGCAGCCAAGAGGGAGGGCTTTACTACGAGCAGTACTTC. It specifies CASSQEGGLYYEQYF.

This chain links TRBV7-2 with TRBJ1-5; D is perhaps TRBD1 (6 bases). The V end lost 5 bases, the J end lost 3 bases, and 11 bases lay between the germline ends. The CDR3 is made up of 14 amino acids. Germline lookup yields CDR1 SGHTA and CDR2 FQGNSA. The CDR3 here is CASSLGQYNQPQHF. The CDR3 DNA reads TGTGCCAGCAGCCTCGGACAGTACAATCAGCCCCAGCATTTT.

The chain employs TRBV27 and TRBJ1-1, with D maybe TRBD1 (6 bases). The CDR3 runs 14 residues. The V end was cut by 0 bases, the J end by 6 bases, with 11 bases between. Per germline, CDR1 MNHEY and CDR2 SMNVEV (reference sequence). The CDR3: CASSLSRRTAEAFF. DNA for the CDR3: TGTGCCAGCAGTTTATCTCGGCGGACAGCTGAAGCTTTCTTT.

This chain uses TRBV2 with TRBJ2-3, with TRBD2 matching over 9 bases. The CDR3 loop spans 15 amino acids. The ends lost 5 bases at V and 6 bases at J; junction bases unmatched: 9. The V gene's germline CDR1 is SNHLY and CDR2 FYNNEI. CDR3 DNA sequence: TGTGCCAGCAGTCCCCTAGCGGGATTAGTGGATACGCAGTATTTT. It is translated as CASSPLAGLVDTQYF.

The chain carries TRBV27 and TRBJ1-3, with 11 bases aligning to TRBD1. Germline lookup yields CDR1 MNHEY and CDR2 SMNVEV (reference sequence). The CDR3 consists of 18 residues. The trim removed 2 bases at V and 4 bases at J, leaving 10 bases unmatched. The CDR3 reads CASSLRIPGQGEGNTIYF. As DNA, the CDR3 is TGTGCCAGCAGTTTAAGAATTCCGGGACAGGGGGAAGGAAACACCATATATTTT.

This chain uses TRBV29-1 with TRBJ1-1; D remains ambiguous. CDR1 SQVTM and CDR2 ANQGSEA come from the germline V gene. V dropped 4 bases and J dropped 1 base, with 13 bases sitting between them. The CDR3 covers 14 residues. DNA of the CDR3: TGCAGCGTTGCGTTGAGGTTGGGGAACACTGAAGCTTTCTTT. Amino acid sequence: CSVALRLGNTEAFF.

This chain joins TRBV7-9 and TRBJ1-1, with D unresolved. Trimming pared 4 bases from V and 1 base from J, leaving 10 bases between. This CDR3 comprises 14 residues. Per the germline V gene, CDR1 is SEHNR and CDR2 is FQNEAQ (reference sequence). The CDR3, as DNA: TGTGCCAGCAGCTACGAAGCCCAGAACACTGAAGCTTTCTTT. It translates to CASSYEAQNTEAFF.

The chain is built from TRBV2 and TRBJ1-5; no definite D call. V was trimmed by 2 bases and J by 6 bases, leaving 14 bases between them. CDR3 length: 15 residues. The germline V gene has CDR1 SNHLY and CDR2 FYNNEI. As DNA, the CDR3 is TGTGCCAGCAGTGAAATACGGGGTGTCGGTCAGCCCCAGCATTTT. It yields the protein CASSEIRGVGQPQHF.

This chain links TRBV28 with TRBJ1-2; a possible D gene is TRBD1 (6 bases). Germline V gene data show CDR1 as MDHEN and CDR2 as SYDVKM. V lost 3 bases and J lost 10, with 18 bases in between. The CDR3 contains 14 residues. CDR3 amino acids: CASSLALPTGSYTF. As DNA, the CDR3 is TGTGCCAGCAGTTTGGCCCTACCCACAGGGTCCTACACCTTC.

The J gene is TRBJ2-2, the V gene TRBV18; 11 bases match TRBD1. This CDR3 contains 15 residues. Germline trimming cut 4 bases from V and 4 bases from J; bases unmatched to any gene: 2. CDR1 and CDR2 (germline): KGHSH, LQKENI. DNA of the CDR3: TGTGCCAGCTCACTCGGACAGGGGGCCACCGGGGAGCTGTTTTTT. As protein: CASSLGQGATGELFF.

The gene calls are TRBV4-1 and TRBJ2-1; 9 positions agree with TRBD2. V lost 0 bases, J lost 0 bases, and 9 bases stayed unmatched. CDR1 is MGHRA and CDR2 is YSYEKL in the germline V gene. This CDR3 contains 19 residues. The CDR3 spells CASSQDSASGASSYNEQFF. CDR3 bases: TGCGCCAGCAGCCAAGATTCGGCTAGCGGGGCTAGCTCCTACAATGAGCAGTTCTTC.

The CDR3 DNA is TGTGCCAGCAGCCAAGGGGAGGGGGGAGCTTTCTTT. Its translation: CASSQGEGGAFF. This rearrangement joins TRBV3-1 (or the pseudogene TRBV3-2) to TRBJ1-1; TRBD1 is a possible D gene (6 bases). Trimming took 1 base from V and 10 from J, leaving 10 bases between them. The CDR3 consists of 12 residues. The germline gives CDR1 LGHDT, CDR2 YNNKEL (reference sequence).

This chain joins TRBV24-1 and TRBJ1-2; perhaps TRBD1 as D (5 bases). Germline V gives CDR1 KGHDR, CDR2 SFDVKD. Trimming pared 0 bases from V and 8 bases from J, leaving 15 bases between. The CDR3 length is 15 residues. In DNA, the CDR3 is TGTGCCACCAGTGATTTGCACGGGGGAATTGAAGGCTACACCTTC. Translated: CATSDLHGGIEGYTF.

The chain's CDR3 is CASIGDKKVNEQFF. For the CDR3, the DNA is TGTGCCAGCATAGGGGACAAAAAGGTCAATGAGCAGTTCTTC. The chain carries TRBV6-5 and TRBJ2-1, with a possible D match to TRBD1 (6 bases). The germline CDR1 and CDR2 sequences are MNHEY and SVGAGI. Trimming pared 7 bases from V and 6 bases from J, leaving 16 bases between. This CDR3 contains 14 residues.